This T cell receptor beta chain was profiled in a study of T cell responses to AZD1222 COVID-19 vaccine. The CDR3 has 15 amino acids. Trimming left V 5 bases short and J 0 bases short, with 12 bases between. Germline V gene data show CDR1 as SGHKS and CDR2 as YYEKEE (reference sequence). Assay used: immunoSEQ multiplex PCR; TCRdb lists only in-frame clones, some missing. The repertoire holds about 89,000 clones, just over 85% seen once, with more than 5% in the top ten. The source was peripheral blood, collected 28 days after the second AZD1222 dose. This TCR came from an adult who received the AZD1222 COVID-19 vaccine. J is TRBJ1-3 and V is TRBV5-5; D possibly corresponds to TRBD1 (6 bases). This chain's CDR3 is CASRPTDSSGNTIYF. CDR3 nucleotide sequence: TGTGCCAGCAGGCCCACGGACAGCTCTGGAAACACCATATATTTT.